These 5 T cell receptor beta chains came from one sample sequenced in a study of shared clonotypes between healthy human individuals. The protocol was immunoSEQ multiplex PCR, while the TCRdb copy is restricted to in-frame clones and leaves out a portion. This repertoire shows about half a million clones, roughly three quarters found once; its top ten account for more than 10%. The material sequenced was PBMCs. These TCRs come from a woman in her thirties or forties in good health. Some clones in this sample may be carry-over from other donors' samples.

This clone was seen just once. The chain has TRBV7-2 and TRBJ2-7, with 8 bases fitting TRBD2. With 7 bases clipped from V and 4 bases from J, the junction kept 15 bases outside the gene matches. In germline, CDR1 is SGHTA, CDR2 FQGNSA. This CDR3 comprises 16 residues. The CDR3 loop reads CASTQLRGGRRYEQYF. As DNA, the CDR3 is TGTGCCAGCACCCAACTCCGGGGCGGGAGGCGATACGAGCAGTACTTC.

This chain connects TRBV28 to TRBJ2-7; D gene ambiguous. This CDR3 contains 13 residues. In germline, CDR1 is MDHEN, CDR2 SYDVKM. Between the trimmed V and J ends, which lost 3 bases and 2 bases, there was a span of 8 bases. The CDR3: CASSFLGTYEQYF. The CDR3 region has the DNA TGTGCCAGCAGTTTCCTAGGGACCTACGAGCAGTACTTC.

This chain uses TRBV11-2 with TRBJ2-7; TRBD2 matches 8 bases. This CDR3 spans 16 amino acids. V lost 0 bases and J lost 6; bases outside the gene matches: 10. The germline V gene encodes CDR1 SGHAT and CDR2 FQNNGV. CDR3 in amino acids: CASSLEGLGGVREQYF. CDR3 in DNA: TGTGCCAGCAGCTTAGAGGGACTAGGGGGGGTCCGCGAGCAGTACTTC.

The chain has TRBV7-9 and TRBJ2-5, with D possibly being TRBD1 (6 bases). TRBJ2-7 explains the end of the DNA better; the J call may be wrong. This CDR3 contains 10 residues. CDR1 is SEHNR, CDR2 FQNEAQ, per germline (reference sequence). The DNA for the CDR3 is TGTGCCAGCGGACAGTACGAGCAGTACTTC. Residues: CASGQYEQYF.

The CDR3, as DNA: TGTGCCTGGAGTACTGGGGGAGGGTCCTACGAGCAGTACTTC. As protein: CAWSTGGGSYEQYF. The chain recombines TRBV30 with TRBJ2-7; 7 nucleotides line up with TRBD2. This CDR3 spans 14 amino acids. V was clipped by 2 bases and J by 1 base; unmatched bases: 5. CDR1 and CDR2 from the germline V gene are GTSNPN and SVGIG (reference sequence).